This T cell receptor (beta chain) is from a study of shared clonotypes between healthy human individuals (dated by TCRdb to 2020 to 2021). The study in broad terms: The cohort comprised a couple of women and three men aged 18 to 49 years. For each donor, three plates each were used for CD4 naive and CD4 memory, two plates were used for CD8 naive, and one plate was used for CD8 memory. Blood TCR repertoires of 5 or 6 healthy adults were deeply sequenced to estimate repertoire size and the extent of clonotype sharing between individuals. To increase sequencing depth and limit assay-specific biases, TCR repertoire library preparation and sequencing were carried out by different laboratories using diverse techniques. Between about 0.9 and 8.9 billion PBMCs per donor were obtained by leukapheresis. General conclusions and limits of the study: Sharing across several donors was observed for around 5% of naive CD4, under 4% of naive CD8, roughly 2.4% of memory CD4, and roughly 0.4% of memory CD8 clonotypes. Compared with non-shared clonotypes, clonotypes shared by all four sorted-subset donors had higher generation probabilities. The genetic and exposure-history diversity represented was limited by the small number of donors. Pairwise subsampling indicated that sequencing depth was expected to affect the degree of clonotype sharing among donors. Only blood was sampled, and tissue TCR repertoires likely differ from those in blood. Naive subsets generally had larger estimated clonotype richness than memory subsets did. Rarefaction of sorted-subset datasets indicated incomplete sequencing despite the large sequencing depth.

Inclusive of the bounding cysteine and phenylalanine, the CDR3 is 15 residues long. Solely the CDR3 DNA is kept, with 45 bases framed from the first base. Trimming removed 5 bases from V and 1 base from J; the gene matches leave 6 bases unexplained. Reading the germline V gene gives CDR1 SGHVS and CDR2 FQNEAQ. Regarding this clone: Its antigen is still unknown. No much larger clone exists at a distance of one base, and base qualities are not known.

Using the deep immunoSEQ assay, multiplex PCR amplified TCR CDR3 regions from genomic DNA. Genomic DNA extracted from each cell subset was distributed evenly over all wells of several immunoSEQ 96-well plates, and each plate served as one replicate. For sorted subsets, each replicate PCR was loaded with about 200 ng genomic DNA, equivalent to 25,000 to 30,000 T cell genomes. Purified libraries were measured with a Qubit 3.0 fluorometer, size-checked on a Bioanalyzer 2100, and measured again with the KAPA Library Quantification kit. A separate single-read 150-cycle Illumina NextSeq 550 flow cell was used to sequence each immunoSEQ 96-well plate. Per the authors' processing: Because the immunoSEQ output included only junctional sequences and no quality scores, the filtering could not be the same as the filtering used for full-length reads. To assign V/J genes and CDR3, sequences were annotated using PyIR, a Python wrapper for IgBLAST v1.9, with IMGT germline references. Reads with weak V/J assignments (E-value above 1e-6), missing CDR3, stop codons, out-of-frame junctions, or ambiguous translated residues were removed. V3J clonotypes were defined as sequences sharing the same inferred V gene, J gene, and CDR3 amino acid sequence. Percentage overlap between repertoires was computed as shared unique clonotypes divided by the size of the smaller repertoire. Repertoire richness was assessed with RTK rarefaction, the Chao1 estimator, and Recon v2.1 estimates of unobserved clonotypes. OLGA was used to compute generation probabilities for all TCRbeta clonotypes that the gDNA method yielded from four donors. TCRdb provides this immuneACCESS table in a form limited to in-frame rearrangements. Some clones are lacking; in checked studies, under half of them reflect an unresolved V gene, and why the rest are absent is not known. The V and J calls and clone size are taken from that table; D and trimming were inferred from the DNA. Within this sample are 2 million to 3 million clones, with approximately 93% of them counted one time only. About 0.38% of the sample goes to the ten largest clones.

Donors were healthy HIV-negative adults with no recently reported acute infections or vaccinations. Only Caucasian adults living in Nashville, Tennessee, USA were represented among the donors. Magnetic negative selection was used to enrich CD4+ T cells, after which naive cells were positively selected on CD45RA and the negative fraction became the memory subset. Blood was obtained by leukapheresis, after which PBMCs were separated by Ficoll-Histopaque density gradient centrifugation and cryopreserved in liquid nitrogen vapor phase. Purity and quantity of every magnetically sorted T cell population were checked by analytical flow cytometry. From each sorted fraction, genomic DNA was isolated and quantified by UV absorbance on a Nanodrop 2000c.

The TCR was taken from a man between 18 and 35 years old in good health. Some clones in this sample may be carry-over from other donors' samples. Sequenced material: naive CD4+ T cells from PBMCs. The label giving this sample's cell subset or site can be read as: CD45RA+ positively selected. Recombination connected TRBV7-8 to TRBJ1-1, and TRBD1 aligns with 8 junction nucleotides. CDR3 protein: CASSAAGTGNTEAFF. The nucleotide sequence is TGTGCCAGCAGCGCAGCCGGGACAGGGAACACTGAAGCTTTCTTT.